The 19 T cell receptor beta chains listed next were all sequenced from one sample in a study of CXCR3-negative and CXCR3-positive naive CD8 T cells. Preparation of TRB cDNA libraries relied on 5' RACE carrying UMI labels. One entry per CDR3 protein, without DNA, is what TCRdb gives after re-calling the 5' RACE reads. This table holds some 130,000 distinct CDR3 sequences. The source material was naive CXCR3- CD8+ T cells from blood. The subset here: CD45RO-CCR7+CD27+CD95- naive CD8+ T cells lacking CXCR3 (TNR3-). These receptors came from a human donor in good health. Some clones in this sample may be carry-over from other donors' samples.

The chain combines TRBV7-9 with TRBJ2-3. CDR1 is SEHNR and CDR2 is FQNEAQ in the germline V gene (reference sequence). CDR3 length: 14 residues. The CDR3 here is CASSLIPHTDTQYF.

V and J are TRBV6-5 and TRBJ2-1; TCRdb reports TRBD2, a call that lacks DNA to check it against. The V gene's germline CDR1 is MNHEY and CDR2 SVGAGI. The CDR3 runs to 18 residues. CDR3 loop: CASSAGLAEIPAYNEQFF.

The chain links TRBV19 to TRBJ1-1; TCRdb returns TRBD1, unconfirmable since there is no DNA. This CDR3 spans 13 amino acids. Germline CDR1 and CDR2: LNHDA and SQIVND (reference sequence). CDR3 sequence reads: CASKATGRTEAFF.

The chain carries TRBV10-3 and TRBJ2-7; TCRdb indicates TRBD2, and absent DNA this call remains unverified. The CDR3 length is 14 residues. CDR1 and CDR2 from the germline V gene are ENHRY and SYGVKD. Here the CDR3 reads CAIGATSNTNEQYF.

The chain combines TRBV29-1 with TRBJ2-2; the D gene TCRdb calls, TRBD2, cannot be checked with no DNA. Germline values: CDR1 SQVTM, CDR2 ANQGSEA. The CDR3 covers 15 residues. This CDR3 reads CSVVVGLANTGELFF.

The V call is TRBV5-6, the J call TRBJ2-3; TCRdb reports TRBD1, a call that lacks DNA to check it against. The CDR3 is 15 residues long. The germline gives CDR1 SGHDT, CDR2 YYEEEE. The CDR3: CASSLEQGAADTQYF.

The chain carries TRBV7-9 and TRBJ2-5; there is no DNA to check the TCRdb D call of TRBD2. This CDR3 is 16 amino acids long. The V gene's germline CDR1 is SEHNR and CDR2 FQNEAQ (reference sequence). The CDR3 loop reads CASSLQLAGVQETQYF.

This chain connects TRBV29-1 to TRBJ1-1; TCRdb gives TRBD1 as the D gene, but with no DNA this cannot be confirmed. Germline values: CDR1 SQVTM, CDR2 ANQGSEA. This CDR3 has 12 residues. CDR3 residues: CSALTDNTEAFF.

This chain joins TRBV15 and TRBJ2-7; TCRdb returns TRBD2, unconfirmable since there is no DNA. CDR3 length: 19 residues. Germline V gene lookup returns CDR1 LNHNV and CDR2 YYDKDF (reference sequence). CDR3 in amino acids: CATSRGPLESAGISYEQYF.

The genes are TRBV14 and TRBJ2-1; TCRdb designates TRBD2, a call that cannot be tested without DNA. Germline V gene data show CDR1 as SGHDN and CDR2 as FVKESK. The CDR3 contains 17 residues. The CDR3 sequence: CASSQDVSTGGPNEQFF.

V is TRBV6-2 or TRBV6-3 and J is TRBJ2-3. From germline, CDR1 is MNHEY and CDR2 SVGEGT. The CDR3 has 11 amino acids. CDR3 sequence: CASRVQDTQYF.

The V gene is TRBV28, the J gene TRBJ2-7; checking the TCRdb D call of TRBD1 is not possible without DNA. CDR3 length: 12 residues. The germline gives CDR1 MDHEN, CDR2 SYDVKM. Here the CDR3 reads CASSSTGFEQYF.

The V and J genes are TRBV20-1 and TRBJ2-3; the D gene TCRdb calls, TRBD1, cannot be checked with no DNA. The CDR3 consists of 16 residues. Germline values: CDR1 DFQATT, CDR2 SNEGSKA (reference sequence). CDR3 region: CSASGTEVSSTDTQYF.

The chain is built from TRBV12-3 or TRBV12-4 and TRBJ1-6; the D call from TCRdb, TRBD1, cannot be confirmed without DNA. The length of the CDR3 is 13 residues. The chain's CDR3 is CASTPGTPQPLHF.

The V call is TRBV11-2, the J call TRBJ2-1. Germline CDR1 and CDR2: SGHAT and FQNNGV. The CDR3 contains 13 residues. The CDR3 here is CASSFLSSDEQFF.

The rearrangement uses TRBV29-1 and TRBJ2-7. Germline V gene sequence: CDR1 SQVTM, CDR2 ANQGSEA. The CDR3 runs 13 residues. CDR3 residues: CSVQPASSYEQYF.

The chain joins TRBV7-9 to TRBJ1-2; TCRdb gives TRBD1 as the D gene, but with no DNA this cannot be confirmed. Germline V gives CDR1 SEHNR, CDR2 FQNEAQ (reference sequence). CDR3 length: 15 amino acids. CDR3 amino acids: CASSPGTGDNYGYTF. The full variable domain, rest sourced from reference TRBV7-9 and TRBJ1-2, is DTGVSQNPRHKITKRGQNVTFRCDPISEHNRLYWYRQTLGQGPEFLTYFQNEAQLEKSRLLSDRFSAERPKGSFSTLEIQRTEQGDSAMYLCASSPGTGDNYGYTFGSGTRLTVV.

J is TRBJ2-7 and V is TRBV11-1. The germline V gene encodes CDR1 SGHAT and CDR2 FQDESV (reference sequence). The CDR3 has 14 amino acids. The CDR3 here is CASSPSGDPYEQYF.

This chain connects TRBV4-3 to TRBJ2-1; the TCRdb call, TRBD1, lacks DNA for checking. The CDR3 extends over 15 amino acids. CDR1 and CDR2 from the germline V gene are LGHNA and YSLEER. Here the CDR3 reads CASSPYRGAGNEQFF.